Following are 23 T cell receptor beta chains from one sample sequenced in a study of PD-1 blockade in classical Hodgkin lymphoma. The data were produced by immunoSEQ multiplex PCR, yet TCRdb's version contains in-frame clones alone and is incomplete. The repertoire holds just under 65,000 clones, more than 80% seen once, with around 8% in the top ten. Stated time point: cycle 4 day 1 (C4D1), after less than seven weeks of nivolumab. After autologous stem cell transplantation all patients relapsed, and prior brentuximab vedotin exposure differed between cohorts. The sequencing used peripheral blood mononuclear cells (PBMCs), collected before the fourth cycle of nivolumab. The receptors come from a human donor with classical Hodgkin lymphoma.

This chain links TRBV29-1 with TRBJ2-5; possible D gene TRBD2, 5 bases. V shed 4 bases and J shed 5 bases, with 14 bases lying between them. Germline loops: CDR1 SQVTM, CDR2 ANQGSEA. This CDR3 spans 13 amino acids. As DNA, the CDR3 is TGCAGCGTTGCTCCCGGGGTTGGGGAGACCCAGTACTTC. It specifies CSVAPGVGETQYF.

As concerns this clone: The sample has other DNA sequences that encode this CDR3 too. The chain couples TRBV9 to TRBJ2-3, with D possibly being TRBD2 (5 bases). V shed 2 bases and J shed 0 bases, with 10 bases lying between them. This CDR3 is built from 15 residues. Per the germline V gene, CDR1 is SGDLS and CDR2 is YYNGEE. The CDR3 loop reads CASSVESGSTDTQYF. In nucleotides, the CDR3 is TGTGCCAGCAGCGTGGAGTCGGGGAGCACAGATACGCAGTATTTT.

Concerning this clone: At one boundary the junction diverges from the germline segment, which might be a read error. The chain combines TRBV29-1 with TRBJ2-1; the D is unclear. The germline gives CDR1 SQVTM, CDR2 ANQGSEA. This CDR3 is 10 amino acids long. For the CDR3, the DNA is TGCAGCTTTTCTGGTCCGCACTTAGTCTTC. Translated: CSFSGPHLVF.

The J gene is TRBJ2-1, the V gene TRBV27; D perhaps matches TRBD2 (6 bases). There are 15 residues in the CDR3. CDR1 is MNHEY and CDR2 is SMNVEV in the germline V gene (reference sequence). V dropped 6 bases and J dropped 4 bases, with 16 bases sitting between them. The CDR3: CASRERGGGYNEQFF. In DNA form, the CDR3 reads TGTGCCAGCAGGGAACGAGGTGGGGGGTACAATGAGCAGTTCTTC.

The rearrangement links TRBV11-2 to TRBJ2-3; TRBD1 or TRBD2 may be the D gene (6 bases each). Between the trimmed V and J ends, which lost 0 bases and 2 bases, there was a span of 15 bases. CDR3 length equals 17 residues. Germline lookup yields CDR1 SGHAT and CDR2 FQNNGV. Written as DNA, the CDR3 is TGTGCCAGCAGCTTAGATTTGGGGGGCCTACCCACAGATACGCAGTATTTT. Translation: CASSLDLGGLPTDTQYF.

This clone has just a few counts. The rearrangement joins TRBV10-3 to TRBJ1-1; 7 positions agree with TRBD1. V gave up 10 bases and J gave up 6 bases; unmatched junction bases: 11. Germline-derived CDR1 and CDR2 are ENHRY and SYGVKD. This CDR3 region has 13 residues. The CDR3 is CATRGQSDSEAFF. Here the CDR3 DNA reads TGTGCCACCCGGGGACAGTCGGACTCTGAAGCTTTCTTT.

This CDR3 is CASSKGQGVTGELFF. DNA of the CDR3: TGTGCCAGCAGTAAGGGACAGGGGGTCACCGGGGAGCTGTTTTTT. The V call is TRBV6-1, the J call TRBJ2-2; 11 nucleotides align to TRBD1. The germline V gene has CDR1 MNHNS and CDR2 SASEGT. J lost 4 bases, V lost 5 bases, and 3 bases had no gene match. This CDR3 is 15 amino acids long.

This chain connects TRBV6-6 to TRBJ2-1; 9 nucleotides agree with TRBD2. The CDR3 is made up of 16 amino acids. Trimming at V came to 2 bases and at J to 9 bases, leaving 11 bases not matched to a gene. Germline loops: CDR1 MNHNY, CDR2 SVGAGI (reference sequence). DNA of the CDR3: TGTGCCAGCAGTTACCCGCCTGCGGGAGGGCCTGGTGAGCAGTTCTTC. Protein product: CASSYPPAGGPGEQFF.

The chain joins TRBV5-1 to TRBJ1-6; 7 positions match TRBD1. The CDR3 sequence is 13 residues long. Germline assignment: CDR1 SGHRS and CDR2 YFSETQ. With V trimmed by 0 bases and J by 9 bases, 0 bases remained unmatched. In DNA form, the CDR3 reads TGCGCCAGCAGCTTGGGGGACAGTTCACCCCTCCACTTT. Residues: CASSLGDSSPLHF.

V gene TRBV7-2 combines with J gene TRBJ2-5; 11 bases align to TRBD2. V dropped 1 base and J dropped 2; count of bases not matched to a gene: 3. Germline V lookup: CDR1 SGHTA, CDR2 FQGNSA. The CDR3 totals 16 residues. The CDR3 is CASSLGIAGGQETQYF. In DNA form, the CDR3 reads TGTGCCAGCAGCTTAGGGATAGCGGGGGGGCAAGAGACCCAGTACTTC.

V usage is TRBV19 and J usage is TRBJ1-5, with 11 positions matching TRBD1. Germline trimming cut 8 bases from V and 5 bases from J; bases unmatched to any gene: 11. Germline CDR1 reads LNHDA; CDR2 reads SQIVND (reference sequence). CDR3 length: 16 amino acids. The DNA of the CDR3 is TGTGCCAGTGGGGAGTTCCGGGACAGGGGGGATCAGCCCCAGCATTTT. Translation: CASGEFRDRGDQPQHF.

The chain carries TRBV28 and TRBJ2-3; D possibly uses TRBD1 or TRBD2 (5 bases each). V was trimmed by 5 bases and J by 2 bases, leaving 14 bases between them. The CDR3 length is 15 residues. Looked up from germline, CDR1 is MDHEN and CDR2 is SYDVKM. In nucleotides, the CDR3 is TGTGCCAGCAGTCTGGGACCGGTTTTCACAGATACGCAGTATTTT. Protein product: CASSLGPVFTDTQYF.

The chain's CDR3 is CASSYSTSGLTDTQYF. The CDR3 coding sequence is TGTGCCAGCAGTTACTCAACTAGCGGACTCACAGATACGCAGTATTTT. V usage is TRBV6-6 and J usage is TRBJ2-3; 8 nucleotides line up with TRBD2. The V and J ends lost 0 bases and 2 bases, in that order; junction bases with no gene match: 4. Germline CDR1 is MNHNY and CDR2 is SVGAGI (reference sequence). The CDR3 extends over 16 amino acids.

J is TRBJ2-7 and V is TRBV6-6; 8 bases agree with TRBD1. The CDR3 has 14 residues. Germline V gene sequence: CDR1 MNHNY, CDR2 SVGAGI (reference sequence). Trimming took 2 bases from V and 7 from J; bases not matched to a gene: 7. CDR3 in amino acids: CASSYPGTGAEQYF. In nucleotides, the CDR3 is TGTGCCAGCAGTTACCCCGGGACAGGAGCTGAGCAGTACTTC.

The CDR3 region is CASYGTGVNTQYF. In nucleotides, the CDR3 is TGTGCCTCCTACGGGACAGGGGTGAATACGCAGTATTTT. The chain uses TRBV2 and TRBJ2-3; the match to TRBD1 covers 10 bases. The CDR3 extends over 13 amino acids. Per germline, CDR1 SNHLY and CDR2 FYNNEI. The J segment lost 7 bases and the V segment lost 11 bases, leaving 9 bases of the junction unmatched.

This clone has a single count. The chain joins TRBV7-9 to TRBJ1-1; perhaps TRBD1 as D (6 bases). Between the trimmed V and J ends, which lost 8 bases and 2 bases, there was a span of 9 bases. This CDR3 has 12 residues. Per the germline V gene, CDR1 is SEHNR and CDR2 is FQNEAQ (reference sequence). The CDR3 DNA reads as TGTGCCAGCCTGACAGGAAACACTGAAGCTTTCTTT. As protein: CASLTGNTEAFF.

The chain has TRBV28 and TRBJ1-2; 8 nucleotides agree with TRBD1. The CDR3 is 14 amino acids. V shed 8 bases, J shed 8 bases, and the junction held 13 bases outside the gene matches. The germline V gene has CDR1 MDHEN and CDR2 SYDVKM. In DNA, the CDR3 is TGTGCCAGCGCCAGTTACAGGGGGGTGGCGGGCTACACCTTC. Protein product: CASASYRGVAGYTF.

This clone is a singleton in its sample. CDR3 region: CASSSGPRSENEQFF. The DNA of the CDR3 is TGTGCCAGCAGCTCAGGACCCCGTTCTGAGAATGAGCAGTTCTTC. This chain connects TRBV7-2 to TRBJ2-1; D gene unclear. V was shortened by 4 bases and J by 7 bases, with 17 bases between the two germline ends. The CDR3 covers 15 residues. CDR1 and CDR2 from the germline V gene are SGHTA and FQGNSA.

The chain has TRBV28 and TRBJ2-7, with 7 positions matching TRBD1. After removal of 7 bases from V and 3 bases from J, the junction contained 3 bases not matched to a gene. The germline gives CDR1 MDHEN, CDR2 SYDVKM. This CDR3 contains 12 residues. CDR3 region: CASIAGGYEQYF. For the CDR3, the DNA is TGTGCCAGCATCGCAGGGGGCTACGAGCAGTACTTC.

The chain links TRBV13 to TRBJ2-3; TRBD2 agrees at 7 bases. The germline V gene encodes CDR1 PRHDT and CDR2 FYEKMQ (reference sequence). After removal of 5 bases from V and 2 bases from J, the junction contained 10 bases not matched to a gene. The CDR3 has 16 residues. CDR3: CASSRFGGGLTDTQYF. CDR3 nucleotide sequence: TGTGCCAGCAGCCGTTTTGGGGGGGGACTCACAGATACGCAGTATTTT.

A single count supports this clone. CDR3 nucleotide sequence: TGTGCCAGCAGTGAAATCGGCACAGATACGCAGTATTTT. Its protein is CASSEIGTDTQYF. The chain has TRBV6-1 and TRBJ2-3; no reliable D call. Germline V lookup: CDR1 MNHNS, CDR2 SASEGT. V gave up 2 bases and J gave up 1 base, with 4 bases separating them. The CDR3 consists of 13 residues.

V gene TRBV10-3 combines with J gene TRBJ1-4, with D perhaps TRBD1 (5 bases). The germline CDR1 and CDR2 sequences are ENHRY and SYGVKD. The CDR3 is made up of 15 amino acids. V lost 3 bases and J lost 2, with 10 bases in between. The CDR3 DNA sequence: TGTGCCATCAGTGATGACCGACAGACTAATGAAAAACTGTTTTTT. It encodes CAISDDRQTNEKLFF.

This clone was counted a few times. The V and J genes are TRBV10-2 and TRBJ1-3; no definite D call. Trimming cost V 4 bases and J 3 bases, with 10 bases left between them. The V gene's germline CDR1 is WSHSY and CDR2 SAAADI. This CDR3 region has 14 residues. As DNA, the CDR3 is TGCGCCAGCAGTGTTGAGAGACATGGAAACACCATATATTTT. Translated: CASSVERHGNTIYF.